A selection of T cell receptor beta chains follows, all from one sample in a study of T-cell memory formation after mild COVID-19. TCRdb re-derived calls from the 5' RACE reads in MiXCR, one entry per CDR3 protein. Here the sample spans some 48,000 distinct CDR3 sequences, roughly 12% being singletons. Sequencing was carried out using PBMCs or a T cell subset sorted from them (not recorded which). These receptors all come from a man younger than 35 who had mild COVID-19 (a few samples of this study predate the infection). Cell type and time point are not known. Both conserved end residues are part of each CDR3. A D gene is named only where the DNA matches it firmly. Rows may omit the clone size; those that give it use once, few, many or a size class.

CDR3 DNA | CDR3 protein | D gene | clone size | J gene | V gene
TGCGCCAGCAGCCAAGAGGGGGTCCCTAGCACAGATACGCAGTATTTT | CASSQEGVPSTDTQYF | NA | many | TRBJ2-3 | TRBV4-1
TGCGCCAGCAGCTCCGGGACTAGCGGAGATACGCAGTATTTT | CASSSGTSGDTQYF | TRBD2 | NA | TRBJ2-3 | TRBV5-1
TGTGCCAGCGCGGCGAACACCGGGGAGCTGTTTTTT | CASAANTGELFF | NA | NA | TRBJ2-2 | TRBV12-3/TRBV12-4
TGTGCCAGCTCACCCCGGGACAGGGGAGAAGCTTTCTTT | CASSPRDRGEAFF | TRBD1 | NA | TRBJ1-1 | TRBV18
TGTGCCTGGACGGCTAGCGGGAGAAATGAGCAGTTCTTC | CAWTASGRNEQFF | TRBD2 | NA | TRBJ2-1 | TRBV30
TGTGCCAGCAGCTTAGCCGAGGGGACAGGTCTAAAGGAAAAACTGTTTTTT | CASSLAEGTGLKEKLFF | TRBD1 | NA | TRBJ1-4 | TRBV7-9
TGTGCCAGCAGCGGCGACCCACAAGGGGAAGCTTTCTTT | CASSGDPQGEAFF | NA | few | TRBJ1-1 | TRBV9
TGCGCCAGCAGCCAAGATTACGGGGGCGGAGGCTATGGCTACACCTTC | CASSQDYGGGGYGYTF | NA | many | TRBJ1-2 | TRBV4-3
TGTGCCAGCAGCCCCTCCCGGGATACGCAGTATTTT | CASSPSRDTQYF | NA | few | TRBJ2-3 | TRBV7-2
TGTGCCAGCAGCCCTACAGAAAGGACCCAGTACTTC | CASSPTERTQYF | NA | many | TRBJ2-5 | TRBV3-1
TGTGCCAGTAGTACCACCGAGCGGCTCACAGATACGCAGTATTTT | CASSTTERLTDTQYF | NA | NA | TRBJ2-3 | TRBV19
TGTGCCATCAGTCAGGGGGGCGAGCAGTACTTC | CAISQGGEQYF | NA | many | TRBJ2-7 | TRBV10-3
TGTGCCAGCAGTAACCAGTTCGCCGGGGAGCTGTTTTTT | CASSNQFAGELFF | NA | few | TRBJ2-2 | TRBV7-2
TGTGCCAGCAGCCAAGGGGGGACACACACAGATACGCAGTATTTT | CASSQGGTHTDTQYF | NA | many | TRBJ2-3 | TRBV4-2
TGTGCCTCCGCTTTCGATAGCCTGGAGACCCAGTACTTC | CASAFDSLETQYF | NA | many | TRBJ2-5 | TRBV30
TGCAGTGCCTACAAGGGGAACACCGGGGAGCTGTTTTTT | CSAYKGNTGELFF | NA | few | TRBJ2-2 | TRBV20-1
TGTGCCAGCAGGATGGGACAGGGGGGAAAACTGTTTTTT | CASRMGQGGKLFF | TRBD1 | few | TRBJ1-4 | TRBV12-3/TRBV12-4
TGCGCCAGCAGCCAAGATGCGGACAGGGACTACAATGAGCAGTTCTTC | CASSQDADRDYNEQFF | TRBD1 | NA | TRBJ2-1 | TRBV4-3
TGTGCCAGCAGCTTAAACTCGGACACTGAAGCTTTCTTT | CASSLNSDTEAFF | NA | NA | TRBJ1-1 | TRBV7-2
TGTGCCAGCAGTGAAGACGGGGGTAATGAAAAACTGTTTTTT | CASSEDGGNEKLFF | NA | NA | TRBJ1-4 | TRBV2
TGTGCCAGCAGTTACTCGGACAGGGAGACCCAGTACTTC | CASSYSDRETQYF | TRBD1 | few | TRBJ2-5 | TRBV6-6
TGCGCCAGCAGCCCAAGTCGGACAGATACGCAGTATTTT | CASSPSRTDTQYF | NA | many | TRBJ2-3 | TRBV5-1
TGTGCCAGCAGCCGCGTAGGGGCCAACGTCCTGACTTTC | CASSRVGANVLTF | NA | NA | TRBJ2-6 | TRBV5-4
TGTGCCAGCAGCCAAGATTCTGAACAGGGCGTTTACGAGCAGTACTTC | CASSQDSEQGVYEQYF | NA | many | TRBJ2-7 | TRBV3-1
TGTGCCAGCAGCTTGGACAGTAACTATGGCTACACCTTC | CASSLDSNYGYTF | NA | many | TRBJ1-2 | TRBV5-8
TGTGCCAGCAGCTCAGAATGGGGACAGCCCCAGCATTTT | CASSSEWGQPQHF | NA | few | TRBJ1-5 | TRBV9
TGTGCCAGCACATACCAGCCCCAGCATTTT | CASTYQPQHF | NA | NA | TRBJ1-5 | TRBV3-1
TGTGCCAGCTCAACTAGCACAGATACGCAGTATTTT | CASSTSTDTQYF | NA | many | TRBJ2-3 | TRBV18
TGTGCCAGCAGTTACTCAGGACTTGTAAGCTACACCTTC | CASSYSGLVSYTF | NA | NA | TRBJ1-2 | TRBV6-5
TGTGCCAGCAGTTTACAAGGGACCGATACGCAGTATTTT | CASSLQGTDTQYF | NA | many | TRBJ2-3 | TRBV12-3/TRBV12-4
TGTGCCAGCAGCTTATACGGCCCCACAGATACGCAGTATTTT | CASSLYGPTDTQYF | NA | few | TRBJ2-3 | TRBV7-2
TGTGCCAGCTCACCACTTTCGGACCTCACTGAAGCTTTCTTT | CASSPLSDLTEAFF | NA | many | TRBJ1-1 | TRBV18
TGCGCCAGCAGCTTGTACTCTGGGGCCAACGTCCTGACTTTC | CASSLYSGANVLTF | NA | many | TRBJ2-6 | TRBV5-1
TGTGCCAGCAGTACACAGGTCAATCAGCCCCAGCATTTT | CASSTQVNQPQHF | NA | few | TRBJ1-5 | TRBV6-5
TGTGCCATTGAAACCGGGGGGCCGAACACCGGGGAGCTGTTTTTT | CAIETGGPNTGELFF | NA | few | TRBJ2-2 | TRBV19
TGTGCCAGCAGTTTAGCGGCGGACCCCTTTGGGACGCAGTATTTT | CASSLAADPFGTQYF | NA | NA | TRBJ2-3 | TRBV27
TGTGCCAGCAGCTTTCTTCGACAGGGAGGGGAGCTGTTTTTT | CASSFLRQGGELFF | TRBD1 | many | TRBJ2-2 | TRBV11-2
TGCGCCAGCAGCCAATCGAGGCTGGGGAGTGAAAAACTGTTTTTT | CASSQSRLGSEKLFF | NA | NA | TRBJ1-4 | TRBV4-3